There are a few counts of the clone carrying this TCR beta chain. Its antigen is unknown. The data were obtained in a study of T cells after yellow fever vaccination. The wider study: Some fractions had low cell numbers, and these were prepared with SMART-Seq v4 Ultra Low Input.

MiXCR, applied by TCRdb to the 5' RACE reads, yields one record per CDR3 protein. The sample shows around 500,000 distinct CDR3 sequences, 20% to 25% of them seen only once. Study-wide results and caveats: At approximately 96% for CD4 and approximately 89% for CD8, most primary-vaccination clones showed up again after the booster.

The germline V gene encodes CDR1 WSHSY and CDR2 SAAADI. This CDR3 has 15 residues. After removal of 3 bases from V and 2 bases from J, the junction contained 5 bases not matched to a gene. V usage is TRBV10-2 and J usage is TRBJ2-3, with 7 positions matching TRBD1. Sequencing was performed on PBMCs, taken about 21 days after the first yellow fever vaccination. This receptor was taken from a man aged 18 to 35 who received the YFV17D yellow fever vaccine. CDR3 sequence reads: CASSEKTGSTDTQYF. The CDR3 region has the DNA TGCGCCAGCAGTGAAAAGACAGGGTCCACAGATACGCAGTATTTT.